A selection of T cell receptor beta chains follows, all from one sample in a study of cytomegalovirus exposure and HLA in healthy donors. TCRdb keeps only in-frame clones here, not all; method: immunoSEQ multiplex PCR. The data contain about 82,000 clones, approximately 69% of them seen just once; the ten biggest clones take up around 22%. The source material was PBMCs. The receptors stem from a man in his thirties or forties in good health and CMV-seropositive. CDR3s include the opening cysteine and the closing phenylalanine or tryptophan. The D gene is left open where the match is weak. Rows may omit the clone size; those that give it use once, few, many or a size class.

cdr3_aa | cdr3_nt | j_call | v_call | d_call | clone_size
CASRPDGSYNSPLHF | TGTGCCAGCAGGCCCGACGGGTCCTATAATTCACCCCTCCACTTT | TRBJ1-6 | TRBV27 | NA | NA
CASSYSAQLANYGYTF | TGTGCCAGCAGTTACTCGGCACAACTAGCTAACTATGGCTACACCTTC | TRBJ1-2 | TRBV6-5 | NA | NA
CASSLDAAAISPQHF | TGTGCCAGCAGCTTGGATGCGGCAGCAATCAGCCCCCAGCATTTT | TRBJ1-5 | TRBV5-4 | NA | NA
CASSQDRGLPCTF | TGTGCCAGCAGCCAAGATAGGGGCCTACCCTGCACCTTC | TRBJ1-2 | TRBV14 | NA | NA
CATSRRGGSYEQYF | TGTGCCACCAGCAGACGTGGAGGCTCCTACGAGCAGTACTTC | TRBJ2-7 | TRBV15 | NA | few
CASSLGQGIMEKLFF | TGTGCCAGCAGCCTGGGACAGGGGATCATGGAAAAACTGTTTTTT | TRBJ1-4 | TRBV7-9 | TRBD1 | few
CASSQEGGRTDTQYF | TGTGCCAGCAGCCAAGAGGGGGGGCGCACAGATACGCAGTATTTT | TRBJ2-3 | TRBV14 | NA | NA
CASSRDSHPREKLFF | TGCGCCAGCAGCCGGGACAGCCATCCGAGAGAAAAACTGTTTTTT | TRBJ1-4 | TRBV5-1 | TRBD1 | few
CSAEGQKVSGYTF | TGCAGCGCCGAAGGACAGAAGGTCTCTGGCTACACCTTC | TRBJ1-2 | TRBV29-1 | NA | few
CASSADRTNTEAFF | TGTGCCAGCAGTGCGGACAGGACGAACACTGAAGCTTTCTTT | TRBJ1-1 | TRBV6-5 | TRBD1 | few
CASSLGLAVKSSYNEQFF | TGTGCCAGCAGTTTGGGACTAGCGGTAAAGAGCTCCTACAATGAGCAGTTCTTC | TRBJ2-1 | TRBV27 | TRBD2 | NA
CAWSATGQRPQHF | TGTGCCTGGAGCGCGACAGGGCAGAGGCCCCAGCATTTT | TRBJ1-5 | TRBV30 | TRBD1 | NA
CAIRTVSYEQYF | TGTGCCATCAGGACTGTTTCCTACGAGCAGTACTTC | TRBJ2-7 | TRBV10-3 | NA | NA
CASSYSPSTDYGYTF | TGTGCCAGCAGTTACTCACCGAGTACCGACTATGGCTACACCTTC | TRBJ1-2 | TRBV6-5 | NA | NA
CASNQQLLMNTEAFF | TGTGCCAGCAACCAACAGCTTCTGATGAACACTGAAGCTTTCTTT | TRBJ1-1 | TRBV7-9 | NA | NA
CASRLGRGYEQYF | TGTGCCAGCCGCCTTGGGAGGGGCTACGAGCAGTACTTC | TRBJ2-7 | TRBV28 | TRBD2 | NA
CASRGPGSEAPSNQPQHF | TGTGCCAGCAGAGGTCCTGGGTCGGAGGCACCTAGCAATCAGCCCCAGCATTTT | TRBJ1-5 | TRBV2 | NA | NA
CASSTGDERSNQPQHF | TGTGCCAGTAGCACCGGAGACGAGAGAAGCAATCAGCCCCAGCATTTT | TRBJ1-5 | TRBV19 | NA | NA
CATSSPTTGLSSYEQYF | TGTGCCACCAGCAGTCCAACGACAGGCTTGAGCTCCTACGAGCAGTACTTC | TRBJ2-7 | TRBV15 | NA | NA
CAWSTLGTGDVSGRPAWNEQFF | TGTGCCTGGAGTACACTAGGGACAGGGGATGTAAGCGGGAGGCCCGCTTGGAATGAGCAGTTCTTC | TRBJ2-1 | TRBV30 | NA | NA
CASSVDPLDQPQHF | TGTGCCAGCAGCGTCGACCCTCTAGATCAGCCCCAGCATTTT | TRBJ1-5 | TRBV9 | NA | few
CASSLRTGDGYTF | TGTGCCAGTAGTCTGAGGACAGGGGACGGCTACACCTTC | TRBJ1-2 | TRBV19 | TRBD1 | once
CASSLQGAGYGYTF | TGTGCCAGCAGCCTACAGGGGGCAGGATATGGCTACACCTTC | TRBJ1-2 | TRBV2 | TRBD1 | NA
CASSVKGGPEAFF | TGTGCCAGCAGTGTGAAAGGGGGCCCTGAAGCTTTCTTT | TRBJ1-1 | TRBV27 | TRBD1 | NA
CASSPLRDRGPYSNQPQNF | TGTGCCAGCAGTCCCCTGAGGGACAGGGGCCCGTATAGCAATCAGCCCCAGAATTTT | TRBJ1-5 | TRBV27 | TRBD1 | few
CASSHPEGRTSQETQYF | TGCGCCAGCAGCCACCCTGAGGGGCGGACTAGCCAAGAGACCCAGTACTTC | TRBJ2-5 | TRBV4-1 | TRBD2 | NA
CASSRRLDALGEQYF | TGTGCCAGCAGCCGGAGACTAGATGCGCTAGGGGAGCAGTACTTC | TRBJ2-7 | TRBV7-9 | NA | once
CASSASTGVNTEAFF | TGTGCCAGTAGTGCCTCGACAGGCGTGAACACTGAAGCTTTCTTT | TRBJ1-1 | TRBV19 | NA | once
CASSLGEYGYTF | TGTGCCAGCAGCTTGGGGGAGTATGGCTACACCTTC | TRBJ1-2 | TRBV5-6 | NA | few
CASSYEGFAGELFF | TGTGCCAGCAGTTATGAGGGATTCGCCGGGGAGCTGTTTTTT | TRBJ2-2 | TRBV6-5 | NA | NA
CASSPRDREETQYF | TGTGCCAGCAGCCCCAGGGACAGGGAAGAGACCCAGTACTTC | TRBJ2-5 | TRBV9 | TRBD1 | NA
CASSLQGREQPQHF | TGTGCCAGCAGTCTACAGGGACGAGAGCAGCCCCAGCATTTT | TRBJ1-5 | TRBV2 | NA | NA
CASSDGGADIQYF | TGTGCCAGCAGCGATGGGGGGGCCGACATTCAGTACTTC | TRBJ2-4 | TRBV11-2 | NA | NA
CASSPLTGRSYNEQFF | TGTGCCAGTAGTCCCCTGACAGGACGCTCCTACAATGAGCAGTTCTTC | TRBJ2-1 | TRBV19 | NA | few
CASSYPTSGGINEQFF | TGCGCCAGCAGTTATCCGACTAGCGGGGGGATTAATGAGCAGTTCTTC | TRBJ2-1 | TRBV5-1 | TRBD2 | NA
CSVARANYGYTF | TGCAGCGTTGCTCGAGCTAACTATGGCTACACCTTC | TRBJ1-2 | TRBV29-1 | NA | NA
CASSIDRAGNQPQHF | TGTGCCAGTAGTATAGATAGAGCAGGGAACCAGCCCCAGCATTTT | TRBJ1-5 | TRBV19 | NA | NA
CASSGQERVPQHF | TGTGCCAGCAGCGGACAGGAAAGAGTGCCCCAGCATTTT | TRBJ1-5 | TRBV2 | TRBD1 | NA
CASSSSTGRNQPQHF | TGTGCCAGCAGTTCCTCGACAGGGAGAAATCAGCCCCAGCATTTT | TRBJ1-5 | TRBV6-5 | TRBD1 | NA
CASSPFLNEKLFF | TGTGCCAGCTCACCATTTTTAAATGAAAAACTGTTTTTT | TRBJ1-4 | TRBV18 | NA | NA
CASSEGTPIYSNQPQHF | TGTGCCAGCAGTGAAGGGACACCGATTTATAGCAATCAGCCCCAGCATTTT | TRBJ1-5 | TRBV2 | NA | NA